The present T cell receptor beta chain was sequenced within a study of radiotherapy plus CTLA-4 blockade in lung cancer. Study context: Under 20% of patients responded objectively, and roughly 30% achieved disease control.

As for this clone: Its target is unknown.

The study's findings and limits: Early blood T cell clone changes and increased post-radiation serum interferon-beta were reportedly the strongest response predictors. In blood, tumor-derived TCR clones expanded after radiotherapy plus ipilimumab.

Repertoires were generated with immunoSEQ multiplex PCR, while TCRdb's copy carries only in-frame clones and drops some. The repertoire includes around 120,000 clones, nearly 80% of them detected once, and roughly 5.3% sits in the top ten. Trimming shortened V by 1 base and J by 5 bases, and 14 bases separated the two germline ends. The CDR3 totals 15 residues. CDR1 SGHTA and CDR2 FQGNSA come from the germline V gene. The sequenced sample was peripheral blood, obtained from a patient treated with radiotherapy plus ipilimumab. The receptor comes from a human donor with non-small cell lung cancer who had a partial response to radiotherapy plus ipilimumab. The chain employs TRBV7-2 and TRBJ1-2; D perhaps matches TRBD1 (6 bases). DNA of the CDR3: TGTGCCAGCAGCTTAGTGGCCAGGGGAAGGTATGGCTACACCTTC. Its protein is CASSLVARGRYGYTF.